These T cell receptor beta chains were read from a single sample in a study of control samples from healthy donors and cancer patients. Using immunoSEQ multiplex PCR, the repertoire was profiled, and TCRdb retains in-frame clones only, with some absent. The sample holds 170,000 or so clones, 91% seen once. Sequencing was done on a sample of blood. These receptors were taken from a woman in her thirties or forties in good health. Both conserved end residues are part of each CDR3. A D gene is named only where the DNA matches it firmly. Only part of the rows carry a size: once, few, many, or a class if the clone is expanded.

V gene	clone size	D gene	CDR3 length	J gene	CDR3 DNA	CDR3 protein
TRBV3-1/TRBV3-2	-	-	14	TRBJ1-1	TGTGCCAGCAGCCAAGATCGAGTAAACACTGAAGCTTTCTTT	CASSQDRVNTEAFF
TRBV6-5	-	TRBD1	13	TRBJ1-1	TGTGCCAGCAGGGGACAGGGCCACACTGAAGCTTTCTTT	CASRGQGHTEAFF
TRBV3-1/TRBV3-2	-	TRBD2	20	TRBJ2-5	TGTGCCAGCAGCCAAGATTTTCTCGGCCTAGCGGGGGGCTCCCAAGAGACCCAGTACTTC	CASSQDFLGLAGGSQETQYF
TRBV19	-	-	12	TRBJ1-1	TGTGCCAGTAGTCGACTCAACACTGAAGCTTTCTTT	CASSRLNTEAFF
TRBV4-1	-	-	13	TRBJ1-5	TGCGCCAGCAGCCAAGAGGTGAATCAGCCCCAGCATTTT	CASSQEVNQPQHF
TRBV18	-	-	13	TRBJ1-5	TGTGCCAGCTCACCGGGAATTAATCAGCCCCAGCATTTT	CASSPGINQPQHF
TRBV7-8	-	-	14	TRBJ1-4	TGTGCCAGCAGCACGAAGGGGTTCGGTGAAAAACTGTTTTTT	CASSTKGFGEKLFF
TRBV4-2	few	-	13	TRBJ2-7	TGTGCCAGCAGCCAAGACTGGTCCTACGAGCAGTACTTC	CASSQDWSYEQYF
TRBV6-5	-	-	14	TRBJ2-1	TGTGCCAGCAGCCTAATAGCCGACCATGGAGAGCAGTTCTTC	CASSLIADHGEQFF
TRBV10-3	-	TRBD2	19	TRBJ2-1	TGTGCCATCAGTGAGTCAGACGGACTAGCGGGGGCCAGGGCCAATGAGCAGTTCTTC	CAISESDGLAGARANEQFF
TRBV5-1	-	-	15	TRBJ2-2	TGCGCCAGCACCCAGAGGGATGCTCGGACCGGGGAGCTGTTTTTT	CASTQRDARTGELFF
TRBV3-1/TRBV3-2	-	TRBD1	15	TRBJ1-2	TGTGCCAGCAGCGCCCGCTCCGGGACAGCTAATGGCTACACCTTC	CASSARSGTANGYTF
TRBV29-1	-	-	12	TRBJ2-7	TGCAGCGTTGCTAAGCAGGGCTACGAGCAGTACTTC	CSVAKQGYEQYF
TRBV5-1	-	TRBD2	17	TRBJ2-1	TGCGCCAGCAGCTTGGTGGGACTAGCCGTCTCCTACAATGAGCAGTTCTTC	CASSLVGLAVSYNEQFF
TRBV12-3/TRBV12-4	-	-	13	TRBJ1-1	TGTGCCAGCCTGACCCAGGGTTGGTCTGAAGCTTTCTTT	CASLTQGWSEAFF
TRBV7-2	-	-	16	TRBJ2-5	TGTGCCAGCCGTAGCCTTCTTCTCGGGGACCAAGAGACCCAGTACTTC	CASRSLLLGDQETQYF
TRBV2	-	-	15	TRBJ2-7	TGTGCCAGCACCACCCCCCGAGTAGCTGAAGACGAGCAGTACTTC	CASTTPRVAEDEQYF
TRBV9	-	-	13	TRBJ1-1	TGTGCCAGCAGCGTAGGGGGTTCCACTGAAGCTTTCTTT	CASSVGGSTEAFF